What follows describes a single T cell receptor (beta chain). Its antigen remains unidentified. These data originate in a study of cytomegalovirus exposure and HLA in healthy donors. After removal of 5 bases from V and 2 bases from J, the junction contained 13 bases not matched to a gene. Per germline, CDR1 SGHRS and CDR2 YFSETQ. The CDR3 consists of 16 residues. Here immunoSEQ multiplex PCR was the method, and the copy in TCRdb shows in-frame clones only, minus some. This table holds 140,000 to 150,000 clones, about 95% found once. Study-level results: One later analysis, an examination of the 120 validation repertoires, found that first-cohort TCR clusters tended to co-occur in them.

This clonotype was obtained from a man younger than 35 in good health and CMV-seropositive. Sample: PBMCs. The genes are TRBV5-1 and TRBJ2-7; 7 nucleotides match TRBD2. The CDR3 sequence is CASSSGTGLFPYEQYF. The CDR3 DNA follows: TGCGCCAGCAGTTCGGGCACGGGACTATTCCCCTACGAGCAGTACTTC. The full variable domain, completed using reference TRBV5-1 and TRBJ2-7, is KAGVTQTPRYLIKTRGQQVTLSCSPISGHRSVSWYQQTPGQGLQFLFEYFSETQRNKGNFPGRFSGRQFSNSRSEMNVSTLELGDSALYLCASSSGTGLFPYEQYFGPGTRLTVT.